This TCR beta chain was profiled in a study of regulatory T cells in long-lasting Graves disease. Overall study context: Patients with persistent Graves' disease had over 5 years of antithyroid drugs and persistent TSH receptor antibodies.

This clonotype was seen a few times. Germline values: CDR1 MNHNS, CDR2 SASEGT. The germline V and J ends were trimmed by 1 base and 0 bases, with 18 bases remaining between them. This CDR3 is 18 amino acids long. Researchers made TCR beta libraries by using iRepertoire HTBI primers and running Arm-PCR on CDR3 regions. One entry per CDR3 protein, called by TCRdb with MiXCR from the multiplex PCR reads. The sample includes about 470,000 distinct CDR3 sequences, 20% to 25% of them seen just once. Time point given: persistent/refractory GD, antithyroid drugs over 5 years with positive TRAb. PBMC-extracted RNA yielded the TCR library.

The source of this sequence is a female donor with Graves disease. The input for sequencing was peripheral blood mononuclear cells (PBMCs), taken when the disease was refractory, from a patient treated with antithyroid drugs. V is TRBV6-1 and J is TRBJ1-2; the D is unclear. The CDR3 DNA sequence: TGTGCCAGCAGTGAAGGTCCTCTGGTAGGGCTAGCTAACTATGGCTACACCTTC. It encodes CASSEGPLVGLANYGYTF.